One and the same sample provided the 8 T cell receptor beta chains below, sequenced in a study of CD8+ T cells in alopecia areata. cDNA serving as the sequencing template came from extracted, reverse transcribed RNA. Clones were read by immunoSEQ multiplex PCR, and TCRdb kept only the in-frame ones, dropping some. Found here are over 80,000 clones, 44% of them singletons; the top ten hold roughly 18%. Treatment defined: oral pan-JAK inhibitor, 5-10 mg twice daily. The specimen was CD8+ T cells sorted from blood, collected at week 24, from a patient treated with tofacitinib. The receptors derive from a human donor with alopecia areata.

The chain has TRBV7-8 and TRBJ1-2; the match to TRBD1 covers 10 bases. Germline CDR1 and CDR2: SGHVS and FQNEAQ. V lost 5 bases to trimming and J lost 8 bases; unmatched junction nucleotides: 20. The CDR3 extends over 18 amino acids. The CDR3 region is CASSGVRDRGVWLGGYTF. CDR3 DNA: TGTGCCAGCAGCGGAGTCCGGGACAGGGGAGTGTGGTTGGGAGGCTACACCTTC.

The genes are TRBV25-1 and TRBJ2-7; D could derive from TRBD1 or TRBD2 (6 bases each). With 3 bases removed from V and 6 bases from J, the gap between germline ends came to 12 bases. The CDR3 spans 13 residues. CDR1 MGHDK and CDR2 SYGVNS come from the germline V gene. The CDR3 sequence: CASSEVGGREQYF. CDR3 sequence (DNA): TGTGCCAGCAGTGAGGTGGGGGGCCGCGAGCAGTACTTC.

In this sample, this clone turned up a few times. The chain has TRBV4-1 and TRBJ2-1; TRBD2 matches at 9 bases. Per germline, CDR1 MGHRA and CDR2 YSYEKL. J gave up 2 bases and V 1 base, and 0 bases lay outside the gene matches. This CDR3 spans 15 amino acids. The CDR3 DNA follows: TGCGCCAGCAGCCAAGGCGGGAGGGCCTACAATGAGCAGTTCTTC. It codes for CASSQGGRAYNEQFF.

This clone was seen a few times. The chain employs TRBV27 and TRBJ1-5; TRBD1 aligns across 8 bases. The CDR3 has 15 residues. Germline V CDR1 and CDR2: MNHEY, SMNVEV (reference sequence). J gave up 3 bases and V 6 bases, and 7 bases lay outside the gene matches. The DNA for the CDR3 is TGTGCCAGCAGGCACAGGGGGGGAACCAATCAGCCCCAGCATTTT. Protein: CASRHRGGTNQPQHF.

The chain joins TRBV2 to TRBJ2-1; the D gene is possibly TRBD2 (6 bases). V was shortened by 2 bases and J by 2 bases, with 10 bases between the two germline ends. The CDR3 extends over 15 amino acids. CDR1 SNHLY and CDR2 FYNNEI come from the germline V gene. The CDR3 DNA sequence: TGTGCCAGCAGTGAAATCGGGAGAGCCTACAATGAGCAGTTCTTC. The encoded protein is CASSEIGRAYNEQFF. Combining the CDR3 with reference TRBV2 and TRBJ2-1 gives the whole variable domain EPEVTQTPSHQVTQMGQEVILRCVPISNHLYFYWYRQILGQKVEFLVSFYNNEISEKSEIFDDQFSVERPDGSNFTLKIRSTKLEDSAMYFCASSEIGRAYNEQFFGPGTRLTVL.

CDR3 coding DNA: TGCGCCAGCTCCTTACCGGTGGACAATGAGCAGTTCTTC. This sequence encodes CASSLPVDNEQFF. The chain uses TRBV5-1 and TRBJ2-1; D gene ambiguous. There are 13 residues in the CDR3. Germline CDR1 reads SGHRS; CDR2 reads YFSETQ. V was cut by 7 bases and J by 5 bases, with 13 bases left in between.

This clone came up a few times. The genes are TRBV9 and TRBJ2-3, with D hard to call. V lost 0 bases and J 2 bases, leaving 10 bases between the germline ends. Germline V gene lookup returns CDR1 SGDLS and CDR2 YYNGEE. The CDR3 is made up of 15 amino acids. The CDR3 nucleotides are TGTGCCAGCAGCGTAGATGGGAACCCCACAGATACGCAGTATTTT. As protein: CASSVDGNPTDTQYF.

The chain carries TRBV4-1 and TRBJ2-3; D perhaps matches TRBD2 (6 bases). Germline values: CDR1 MGHRA, CDR2 YSYEKL. The CDR3 loop spans 13 amino acids. Trimming left V 5 bases short and J 4 bases short, with 10 bases between. The CDR3 loop reads CASSGGMADTQYF. The DNA of the CDR3 is TGCGCCAGCAGCGGCGGGATGGCAGATACGCAGTATTTT.